Sequencing of this T cell receptor (beta chain) was carried out in a study of shared clonotypes between healthy human individuals. Study-level results: A small donor pool kept down the genetic and exposure-history diversity that was represented. Naive subsets typically showed greater estimated richness than memory subsets. Sorted-subset samples were not fully sequenced, rarefaction indicated.

Cells designated naive CD8 were CD45RO-negative and were positively selected for CCR7, with terminally differentiated effector memory CD45RA+ cells excluded. Here immunoSEQ multiplex PCR was the method, and the copy in TCRdb shows in-frame clones only, minus some. The top ten clones hold over 1.5% of a sample with roughly 2.1 million clones, roughly 91% of them seen once. This CDR3 contains 14 residues. V gave up 5 bases and J gave up 8 bases, with 19 bases separating them. The germline CDR1 and CDR2 sequences are SGHDT and YYEEEE. With respect to this clone: Its antigen is still unknown.

The V gene is TRBV5-6, the J gene TRBJ1-2, with a weak D call TRBD1 (5 bases). The sample was naive CD8+ T cells from PBMCs. This receptor was obtained from a man in his late teens or twenties in good health. Some clones in this sample may be carry-over from other donors' samples. For the CDR3, the DNA is TGTGCCAGCAGTTCAAGGGCAGGGTTATGGGGCTACACCTTC. The encoded protein is CASSSRAGLWGYTF.